One and the same sample provided the 14 T cell receptor beta chains below, sequenced in a study of T-cell reconstitution after alpha-beta-depleted transplantation in children. Unique molecular identifiers were incorporated when the TCRbeta library was constructed. TCRdb itself ran the PCR reads through MiXCR, one entry per CDR3 protein. This table holds approximately 300,000 distinct CDR3 sequences, around 9.1% found once. The sequences come from PBMCs, collected before TCRalphabeta/CD19-depleted stem cell transplant. These TCRs come from a boy under three years old with acute myeloid leukemia, due to receive a stem cell transplant.

The genes are TRBV7-9 and TRBJ2-5; D perhaps matches TRBD1 (5 bases). Germline V gives CDR1 SEHNR, CDR2 FQNEAQ (reference sequence). V dropped 5 bases and J dropped 1 base, with 11 bases sitting between them. This CDR3 has 14 residues. CDR3 in DNA: TGTGCCAGCAGCATGACAGCAGTCCAAGAGACCCAGTACTTC. Protein: CASSMTAVQETQYF. Full variable domain (missing parts from reference TRBV7-9 and TRBJ2-5): DTGVSQNPRHKITKRGQNVTFRCDPISEHNRLYWYRQTLGQGPEFLTYFQNEAQLEKSRLLSDRFSAERPKGSFSTLEIQRTEQGDSAMYLCASSMTAVQETQYFGPGTRLLVL.

This clonotype occurred many times. The chain employs TRBV7-9 and TRBJ1-2; no definite D call. Germline CDR1 SEHNR, CDR2 FQNEAQ (reference sequence). V was trimmed by 5 bases and J by 8 bases, leaving 9 bases between them. There are 11 residues in the CDR3. The chain's CDR3 is CASSPAVGYTF. The CDR3 nucleotides read TGTGCCAGCAGCCCAGCAGTGGGCTACACCTTC.

This clonotype has ten or more counts. The genes are TRBV10-3 and TRBJ2-3; 13 bases are shared with TRBD2. The CDR3 is 17 residues long. The V and J ends lost 4 bases and 6 bases, in that order; junction bases with no gene match: 10. Per germline, CDR1 ENHRY and CDR2 SYGVKD. The CDR3 sequence: CAISGKGLAGEGDTQYF. Written as DNA, the CDR3 is TGTGCCATCAGTGGAAAAGGACTAGCGGGAGAGGGGGATACGCAGTATTTT.

This clonotype has at least ten counts. J is TRBJ2-1 and V is TRBV7-2, with D possibly being TRBD2 (6 bases). V gave up 4 bases and J gave up 5 bases, with 12 bases separating them. Germline V gene data show CDR1 as SGHTA and CDR2 as FQGNSA. The CDR3 is 14 amino acids. The CDR3 protein is CASSSRDFDNEQFF. DNA of the CDR3: TGTGCCAGCAGCTCCCGGGACTTCGACAATGAGCAGTTCTTC.

The V call is TRBV20-1, the J call TRBJ2-7, with a possible D match to TRBD1 (7 bases). This CDR3 spans 14 amino acids. The V end was cut by 3 bases, the J end by 2 bases, with 14 bases between. The germline CDR1 and CDR2 sequences are DFQATT and SNEGSKA (reference sequence). The CDR3 bases are TGCAGTGCTAGCAGGGGGGCTCTACCCTACGAGCAGTACTTC. This encodes CSASRGALPYEQYF.

The table lists this clonotype with many counts. This chain joins TRBV5-1 and TRBJ1-5; TRBD1 agrees at 9 bases. The CDR3 totals 14 residues. V was pared by 4 bases and J by 6 bases, with 5 bases of the junction left unmatched. From germline, CDR1 is SGHRS and CDR2 YFSETQ. The CDR3 is CASSPGQGSQPQHF. As DNA, the CDR3 is TGCGCCAGCAGCCCTGGACAGGGGAGTCAGCCCCAGCATTTT. Looking up the rest from reference TRBV5-1 and TRBJ1-5 gives the full variable domain: KAGVTQTPRYLIKTRGQQVTLSCSPISGHRSVSWYQQTPGQGLQFLFEYFSETQRNKGNFPGRFSGRQFSNSRSEMNVSTLELGDSALYLCASSPGQGSQPQHFGDGTRLSIL.

This clonotype occurred many times. This chain uses TRBV5-1 with TRBJ2-3, with a tentative D call TRBD1 (6 bases). CDR1 is SGHRS, CDR2 YFSETQ, per germline. The length of the CDR3 is 13 residues. Trimming removed 4 bases at V and 2 bases at J, with 8 bases between. CDR3 sequence reads: CASSGDNTDTQYF. CDR3 DNA sequence: TGCGCCAGCAGCGGGGACAACACAGATACGCAGTATTTT.

This clonotype was seen ten or more times. The chain recombines TRBV5-8 with TRBJ2-5, with 11 nucleotides matching TRBD2. The V gene's germline CDR1 is SGHTS and CDR2 YDEGEE. The CDR3 covers 17 residues. Trimming at V came to 4 bases and at J to 9 bases, leaving 17 bases not matched to a gene. CDR3 sequence (DNA): TGTGCCAGCAGCCCCTCGGGTCGACAGCGGACTAGCGGGTCCCAGTACTTC. As protein: CASSPSGRQRTSGSQYF.

The chain uses TRBV28 and TRBJ2-6; perhaps TRBD1 as D (7 bases). Per the germline V gene, CDR1 is MDHEN and CDR2 is SYDVKM. V was clipped by 4 bases and J by 2 bases, with 18 bases between them. This CDR3 contains 18 residues. CDR3 sequence reads: CASSSYPRGAAGANVLTF. In DNA, the CDR3 is TGTGCCAGCAGTTCCTACCCCAGGGGGGCGGCTGGGGCCAACGTCCTGACTTTC.

The V call is TRBV6-5, the J call TRBJ2-5; possibly TRBD2 for D (7 bases). Germline V gives CDR1 MNHEY, CDR2 SVGAGI. V was cut by 2 bases and J by 2 bases, with 24 bases left in between. The CDR3 spans 19 residues. The DNA of the CDR3 is TGTGCCAGCAGTTACGGGAACCTAGTTTATCGGGGGGCGCAAGAGACCCAGTACTTC. Protein product: CASSYGNLVYRGAQETQYF.

The chain combines TRBV7-2 with TRBJ2-1; 11 bases align to TRBD2. V gave up 5 bases and J gave up 4 bases; unmatched junction bases: 7. CDR1 is SGHTA and CDR2 is FQGNSA in the germline V gene. The CDR3 runs 16 residues. CDR3 DNA: TGTGCCAGCAGCAAACGGACTAGCGGGTCGTACAATGAGCAGTTCTTC. Its translation is CASSKRTSGSYNEQFF. The full variable domain, completed using reference TRBV7-2 and TRBJ2-1, is GAGVSQSPSNKVTEKGKDVELRCDPISGHTALYWYRQSLGQGLEFLIYFQGNSAPDKSGLPSDRFSAERTGGSVSTLTIQRTQQEDSAVYLCASSKRTSGSYNEQFFGPGTRLTVL.

The V call is TRBV19, the J call TRBJ2-7; no clear D. Germline assignment: CDR1 LNHDA and CDR2 SQIVND (reference sequence). V lost 3 bases and J lost 3, with 6 bases in between. The CDR3 extends over 12 amino acids. This CDR3 reads CASSIGSYEQYF. CDR3 bases: TGTGCCAGTAGTATTGGCAGCTACGAGCAGTACTTC.

At least ten counts were recorded for this clonotype. The chain combines TRBV3-1 with TRBJ2-4; the D call may be TRBD1 or TRBD2 (5 bases each). Trimming took 1 base from V and 12 from J, leaving 7 bases between them. Germline V gene sequence: CDR1 LGHDT, CDR2 YNNKEL (reference sequence). The CDR3 loop spans 11 amino acids. DNA of the CDR3: TGTGCCAGCAGCCAAGGGGGGAGTCAGTACTTC. Translated, it gives CASSQGGSQYF.

This clonotype was seen ten or more times. This sequence joins TRBV6-2 or TRBV6-3 and TRBJ1-2; no definite D call. V lost 6 bases and J 2 bases, leaving 19 bases between the germline ends. Germline CDR1 MNHEY, CDR2 SVGEGT. The CDR3 runs 16 residues. The CDR3 loop reads CASRTAGLGTNYGYTF. The CDR3 DNA follows: TGTGCCAGCAGGACGGCGGGTCTGGGAACCAACTATGGCTACACCTTC.